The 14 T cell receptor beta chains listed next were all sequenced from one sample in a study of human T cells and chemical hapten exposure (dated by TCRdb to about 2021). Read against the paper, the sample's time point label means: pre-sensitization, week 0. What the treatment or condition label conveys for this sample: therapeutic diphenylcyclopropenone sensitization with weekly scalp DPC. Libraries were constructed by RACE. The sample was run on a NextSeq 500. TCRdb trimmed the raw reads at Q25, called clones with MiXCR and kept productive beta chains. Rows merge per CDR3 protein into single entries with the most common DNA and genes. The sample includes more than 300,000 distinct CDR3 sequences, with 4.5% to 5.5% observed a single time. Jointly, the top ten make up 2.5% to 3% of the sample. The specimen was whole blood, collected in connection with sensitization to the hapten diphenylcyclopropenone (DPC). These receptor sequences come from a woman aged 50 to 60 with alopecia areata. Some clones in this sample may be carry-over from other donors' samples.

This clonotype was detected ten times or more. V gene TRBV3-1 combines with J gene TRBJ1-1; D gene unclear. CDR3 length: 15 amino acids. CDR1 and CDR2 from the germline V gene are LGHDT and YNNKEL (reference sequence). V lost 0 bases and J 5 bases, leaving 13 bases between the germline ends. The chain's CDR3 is CASSQDEVGWTEAFF. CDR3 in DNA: TGTGCCAGCAGCCAAGATGAGGTGGGGTGGACTGAAGCTTTCTTT.

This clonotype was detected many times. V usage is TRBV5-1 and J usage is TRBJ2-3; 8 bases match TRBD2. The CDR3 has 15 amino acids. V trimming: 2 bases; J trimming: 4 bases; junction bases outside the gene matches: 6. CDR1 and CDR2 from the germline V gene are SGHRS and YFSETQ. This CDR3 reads CASSLSGRVPDTQYF. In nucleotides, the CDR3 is TGCGCCAGCAGCTTATCCGGGAGGGTCCCAGATACGCAGTATTTT.

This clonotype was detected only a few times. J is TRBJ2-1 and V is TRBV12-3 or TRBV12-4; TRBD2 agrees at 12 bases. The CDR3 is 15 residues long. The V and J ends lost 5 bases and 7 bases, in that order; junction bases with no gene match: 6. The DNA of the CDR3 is TGTGCCAGCAGTGAGACTAGCGGGAGTAGGAATGAGCAGTTCTTC. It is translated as CASSETSGSRNEQFF.

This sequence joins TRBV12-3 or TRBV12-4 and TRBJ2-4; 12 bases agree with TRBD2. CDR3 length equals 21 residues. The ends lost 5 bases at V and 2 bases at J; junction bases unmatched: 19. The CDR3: CASSPPLTGTSGSGSKNIQYF. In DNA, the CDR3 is TGTGCCAGCAGTCCCCCACTTACCGGGACTAGCGGGTCCGGTTCCAAAAACATTCAGTACTTC.

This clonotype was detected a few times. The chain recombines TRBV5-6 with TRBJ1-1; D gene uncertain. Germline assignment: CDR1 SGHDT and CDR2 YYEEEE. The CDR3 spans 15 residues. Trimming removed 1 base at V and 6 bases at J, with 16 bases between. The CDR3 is CASSLIGVIRSEAFF. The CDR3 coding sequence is TGTGCCAGCAGCTTGATTGGGGTAATAAGGTCTGAAGCTTTCTTT.

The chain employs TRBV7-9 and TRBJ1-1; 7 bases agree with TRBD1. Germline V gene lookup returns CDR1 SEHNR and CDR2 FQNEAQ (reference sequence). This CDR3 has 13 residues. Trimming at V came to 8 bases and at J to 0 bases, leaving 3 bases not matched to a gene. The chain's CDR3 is CASGGQLNTEAFF. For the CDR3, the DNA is TGTGCCAGCGGGGGACAGTTGAACACTGAAGCTTTCTTT. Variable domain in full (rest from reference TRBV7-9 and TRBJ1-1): DTGVSQNPRHKITKRGQNVTFRCDPISEHNRLYWYRQTLGQGPEFLTYFQNEAQLEKSRLLSDRFSAERPKGSFSTLEIQRTEQGDSAMYLCASGGQLNTEAFFGQGTRLTVV.

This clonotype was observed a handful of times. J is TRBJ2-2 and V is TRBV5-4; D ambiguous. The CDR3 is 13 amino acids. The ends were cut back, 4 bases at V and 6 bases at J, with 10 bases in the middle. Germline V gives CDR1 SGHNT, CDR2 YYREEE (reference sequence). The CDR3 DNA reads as TGTGCCAGCAGCCCAAATTCGGCCGGGGAGCTGTTTTTT. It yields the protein CASSPNSAGELFF. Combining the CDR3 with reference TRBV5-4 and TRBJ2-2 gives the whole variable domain ETGVTQSPTHLIKTRGQQVTLRCSSQSGHNTVSWYQQALGQGPQFIFQYYREEENGRGNFPPRFSGLQFPNYSSELNVNALELDDSALYLCASSPNSAGELFFGEGSRLTVL.

This CDR3 reads CSVEDAVNTEAFF. The CDR3 nucleotides read TGCAGCGTTGAAGATGCGGTTAACACTGAAGCTTTCTTT. The V call is TRBV29-1, the J call TRBJ1-1; no clear D gene. Germline V gene lookup returns CDR1 SQVTM and CDR2 ANQGSEA. The CDR3 consists of 13 residues. The V end lost 0 bases, the J end lost 2 bases, and 7 bases lay between the germline ends.

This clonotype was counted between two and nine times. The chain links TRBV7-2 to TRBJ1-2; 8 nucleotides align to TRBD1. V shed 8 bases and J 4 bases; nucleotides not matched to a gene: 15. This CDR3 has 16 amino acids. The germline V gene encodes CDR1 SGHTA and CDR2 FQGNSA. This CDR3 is CASGRTGSSSIYGYTF. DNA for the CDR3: TGTGCCAGCGGACGGACAGGGTCGAGCTCTATCTATGGCTACACCTTC. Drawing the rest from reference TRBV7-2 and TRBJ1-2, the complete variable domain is GAGVSQSPSNKVTEKGKDVELRCDPISGHTALYWYRQSLGQGLEFLIYFQGNSAPDKSGLPSDRFSAERTGGSVSTLTIQRTQQEDSAVYLCASGRTGSSSIYGYTFGSGTRLTVV.

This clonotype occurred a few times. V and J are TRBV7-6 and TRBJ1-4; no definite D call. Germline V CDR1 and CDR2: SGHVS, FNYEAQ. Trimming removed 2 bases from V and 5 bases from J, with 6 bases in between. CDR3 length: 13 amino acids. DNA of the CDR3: TGTGCCAGCAGCTTATACGTAAATGAAAAACTGTTTTTT. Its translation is CASSLYVNEKLFF.

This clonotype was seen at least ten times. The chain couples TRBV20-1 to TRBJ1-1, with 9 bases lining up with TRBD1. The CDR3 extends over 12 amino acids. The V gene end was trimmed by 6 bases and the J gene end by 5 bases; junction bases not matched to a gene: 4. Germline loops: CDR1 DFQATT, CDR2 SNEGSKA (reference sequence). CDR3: CSARDRATEAFF. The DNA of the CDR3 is TGCAGTGCCCGGGACAGGGCAACTGAAGCTTTCTTT.

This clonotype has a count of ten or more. CDR3 sequence: CATSRDNQPQHF. CDR3 bases: TGTGCCACCAGCAGAGATAATCAGCCCCAGCATTTT. V usage is TRBV15 and J usage is TRBJ1-5, with unresolved D. V lost 0 bases, J lost 4 bases, and 1 base lay in between. Germline CDR1 and CDR2: LNHNV and YYDKDF (reference sequence). The CDR3 extends over 12 amino acids.

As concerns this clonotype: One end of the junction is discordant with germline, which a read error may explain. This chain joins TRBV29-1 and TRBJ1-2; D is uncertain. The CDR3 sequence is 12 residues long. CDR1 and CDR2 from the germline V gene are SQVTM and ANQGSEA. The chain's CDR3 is CSAELDNYGYTF. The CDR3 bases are TGCAGCGCTGAACTGGATAACTATGGCTACACCTTC.

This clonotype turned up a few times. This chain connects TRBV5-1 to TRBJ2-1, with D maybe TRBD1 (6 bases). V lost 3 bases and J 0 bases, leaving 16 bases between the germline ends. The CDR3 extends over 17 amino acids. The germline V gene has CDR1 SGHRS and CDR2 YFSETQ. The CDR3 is CASSWPPDRSSYNEQFF. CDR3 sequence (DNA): TGCGCCAGCAGCTGGCCTCCCGACAGGAGCTCCTACAATGAGCAGTTCTTC.